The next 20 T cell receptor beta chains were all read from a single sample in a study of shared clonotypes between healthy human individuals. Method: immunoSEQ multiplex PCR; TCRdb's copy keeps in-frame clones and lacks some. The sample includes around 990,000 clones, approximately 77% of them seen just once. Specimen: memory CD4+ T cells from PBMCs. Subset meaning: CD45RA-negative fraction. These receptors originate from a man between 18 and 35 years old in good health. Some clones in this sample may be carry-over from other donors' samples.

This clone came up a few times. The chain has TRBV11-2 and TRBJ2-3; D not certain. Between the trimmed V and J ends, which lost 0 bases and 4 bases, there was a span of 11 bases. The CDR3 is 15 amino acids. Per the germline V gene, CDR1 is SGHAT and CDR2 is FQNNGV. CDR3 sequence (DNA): TGTGCCAGCAGCTTAGATGGTGGGGTAGCAGATACGCAGTATTTT. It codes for CASSLDGGVADTQYF.

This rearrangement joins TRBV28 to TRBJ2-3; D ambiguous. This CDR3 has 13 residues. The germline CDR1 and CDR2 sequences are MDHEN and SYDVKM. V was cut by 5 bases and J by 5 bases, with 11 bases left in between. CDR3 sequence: CASSPSGLDTQYF. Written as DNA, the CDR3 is TGTGCCAGCAGTCCATCCGGGTTAGATACGCAGTATTTT.

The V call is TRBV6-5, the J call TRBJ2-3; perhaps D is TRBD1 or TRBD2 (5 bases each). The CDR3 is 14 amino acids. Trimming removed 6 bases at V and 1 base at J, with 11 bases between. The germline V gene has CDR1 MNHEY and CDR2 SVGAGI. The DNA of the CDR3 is TGTGCCAGCAGGAGGGGTACCCGCACAGATACGCAGTATTTT. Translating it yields CASRRGTRTDTQYF.

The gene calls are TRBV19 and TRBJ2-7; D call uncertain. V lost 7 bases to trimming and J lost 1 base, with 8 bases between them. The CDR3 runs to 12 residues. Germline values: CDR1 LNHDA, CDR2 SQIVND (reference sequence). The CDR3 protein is CASIGGSYEQYF. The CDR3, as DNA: TGTGCCAGTATCGGCGGATCCTACGAGCAGTACTTC. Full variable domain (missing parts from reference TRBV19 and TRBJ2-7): DGGITQSPKYLFRKEGQNVTLSCEQNLNHDAMYWYRQDPGQGLRLIYYSQIVNDFQKGDIAEGYSVSREKKESFPLTVTSAQKNPTAFYLCASIGGSYEQYFGPGTRLTVT.

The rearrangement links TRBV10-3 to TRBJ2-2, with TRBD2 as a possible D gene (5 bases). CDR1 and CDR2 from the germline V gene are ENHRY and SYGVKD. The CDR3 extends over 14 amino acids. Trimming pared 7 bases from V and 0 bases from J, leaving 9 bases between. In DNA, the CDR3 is TGTGCCATCACAGAGAGGGCGAACACCGGGGAGCTGTTTTTT. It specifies CAITERANTGELFF.

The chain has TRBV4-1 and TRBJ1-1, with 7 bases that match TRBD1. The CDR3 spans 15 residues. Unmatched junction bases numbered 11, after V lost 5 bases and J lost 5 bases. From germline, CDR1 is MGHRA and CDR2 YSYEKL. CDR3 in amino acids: CASSFTTGRGTEAFF. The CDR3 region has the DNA TGCGCCAGCAGCTTCACGACAGGGCGAGGGACTGAAGCTTTCTTT.

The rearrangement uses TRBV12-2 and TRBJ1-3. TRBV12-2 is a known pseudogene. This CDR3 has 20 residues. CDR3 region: CASRLALPLGRRDLLDTIYF. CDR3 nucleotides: TGTGCAAGTCGCTTAGCGCTCCCCCTGGGGAGGCGGGACCTCCTCGACACCATATATTTT.

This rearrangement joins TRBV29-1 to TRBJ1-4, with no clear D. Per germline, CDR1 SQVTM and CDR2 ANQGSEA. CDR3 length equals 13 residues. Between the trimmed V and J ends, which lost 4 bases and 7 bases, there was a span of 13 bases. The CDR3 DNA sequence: TGCAGCGTTGGGAGAAGGGTTGGTGAAAAACTGTTTTTT. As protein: CSVGRRVGEKLFF.

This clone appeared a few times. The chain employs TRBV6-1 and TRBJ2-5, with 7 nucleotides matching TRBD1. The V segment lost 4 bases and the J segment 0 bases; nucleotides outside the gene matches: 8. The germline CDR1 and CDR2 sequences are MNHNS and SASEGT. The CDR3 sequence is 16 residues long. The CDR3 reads CASSVRAQGYQETQYF. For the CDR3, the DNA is TGTGCCAGCAGTGTGCGAGCACAGGGGTACCAAGAGACCCAGTACTTC.

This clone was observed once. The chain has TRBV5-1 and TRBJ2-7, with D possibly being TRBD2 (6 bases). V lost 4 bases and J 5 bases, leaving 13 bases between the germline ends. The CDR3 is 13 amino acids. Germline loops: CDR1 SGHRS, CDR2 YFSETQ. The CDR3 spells CASSGGTGDEQYF. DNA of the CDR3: TGCGCCAGCAGCGGGGGGACCGGCGACGAGCAGTACTTC.

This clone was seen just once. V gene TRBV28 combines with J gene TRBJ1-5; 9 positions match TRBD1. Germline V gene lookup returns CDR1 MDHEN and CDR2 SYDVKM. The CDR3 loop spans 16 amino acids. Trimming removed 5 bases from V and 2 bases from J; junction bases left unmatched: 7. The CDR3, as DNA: TGTGCCAGCAGTCCGGGGACAGGGAAGGGCAATCAGCCCCAGCATTTT. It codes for CASSPGTGKGNQPQHF.

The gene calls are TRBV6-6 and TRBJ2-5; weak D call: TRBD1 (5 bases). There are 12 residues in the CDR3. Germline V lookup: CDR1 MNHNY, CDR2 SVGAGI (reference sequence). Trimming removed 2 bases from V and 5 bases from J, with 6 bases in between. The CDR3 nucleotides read TGTGCCAGCAGTTACCCAGGGGAGACCCAGTACTTC. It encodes CASSYPGETQYF.

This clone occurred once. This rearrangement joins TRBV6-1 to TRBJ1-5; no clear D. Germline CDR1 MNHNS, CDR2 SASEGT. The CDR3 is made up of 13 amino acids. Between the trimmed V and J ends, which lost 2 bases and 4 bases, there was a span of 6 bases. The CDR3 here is CASSEKRNQPQHF. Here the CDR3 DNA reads TGTGCCAGCAGTGAAAAACGTAATCAGCCCCAGCATTTT.

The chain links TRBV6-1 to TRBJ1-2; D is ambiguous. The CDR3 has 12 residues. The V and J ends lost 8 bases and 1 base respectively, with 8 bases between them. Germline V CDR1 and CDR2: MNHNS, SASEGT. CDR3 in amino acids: CASLGYNYGYTF. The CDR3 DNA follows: TGTGCCAGCTTGGGTTATAACTATGGCTACACCTTC.

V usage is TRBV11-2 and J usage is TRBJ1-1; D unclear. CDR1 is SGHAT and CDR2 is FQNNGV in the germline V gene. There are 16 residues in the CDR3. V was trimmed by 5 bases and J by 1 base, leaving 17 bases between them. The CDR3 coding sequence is TGTGCCAGCAGCCCCAGCAGTTCCTTAACGAACACTGAAGCTTTCTTT. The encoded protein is CASSPSSSLTNTEAFF.

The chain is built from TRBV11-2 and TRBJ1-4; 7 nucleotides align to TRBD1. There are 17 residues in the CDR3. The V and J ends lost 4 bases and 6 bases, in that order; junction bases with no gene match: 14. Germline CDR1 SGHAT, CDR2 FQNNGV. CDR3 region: CASSSLRGRLRDEKLFF. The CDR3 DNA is TGTGCCAGCAGCTCGCTAAGGGGGCGGTTAAGGGATGAAAAACTGTTTTTT.

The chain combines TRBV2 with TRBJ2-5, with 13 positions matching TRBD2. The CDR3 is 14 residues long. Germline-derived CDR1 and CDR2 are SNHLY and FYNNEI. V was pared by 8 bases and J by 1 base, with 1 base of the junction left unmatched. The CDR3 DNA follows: TGTGCCAGCTGGACTAGCGGGAGCCAAGAGACCCAGTACTTC. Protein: CASWTSGSQETQYF. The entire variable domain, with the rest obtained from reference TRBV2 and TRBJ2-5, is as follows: EPEVTQTPSHQVTQMGQEVILRCVPISNHLYFYWYRQILGQKVEFLVSFYNNEISEKSEIFDDQFSVERPDGSNFTLKIRSTKLEDSAMYFCASWTSGSQETQYFGPGTRLLVL.

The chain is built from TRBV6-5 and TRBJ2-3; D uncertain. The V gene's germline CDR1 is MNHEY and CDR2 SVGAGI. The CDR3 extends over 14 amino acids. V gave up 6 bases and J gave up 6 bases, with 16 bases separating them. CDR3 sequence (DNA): TGTGCCAGCAGGCCCACAAAACGAAGGGATACGCAGTATTTT. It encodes CASRPTKRRDTQYF.

Written as DNA, the CDR3 is TGTGCCAGCAGCTTAGGAGCGCAAGATACGCAGTATTTT. Protein: CASSLGAQDTQYF. This sequence joins TRBV7-8 and TRBJ2-3, with D unresolved. CDR3 size: 13 residues. Trimming shortened V by 1 base and J by 5 bases, and 7 bases separated the two germline ends. The germline V gene has CDR1 SGHVS and CDR2 FQNEAQ.

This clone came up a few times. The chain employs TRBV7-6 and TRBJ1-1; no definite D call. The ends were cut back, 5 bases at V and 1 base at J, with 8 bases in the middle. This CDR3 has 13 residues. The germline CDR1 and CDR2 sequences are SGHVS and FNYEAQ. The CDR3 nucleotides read TGTGCCAGCAGCCCTGGGCCGAACACTGAAGCTTTCTTT. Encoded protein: CASSPGPNTEAFF.